The clone carrying this T cell receptor (beta chain) has only a few counts. No antigen is known for it. CDR3 length equals 18 residues. This sample was taken from a study of cytomegalovirus exposure and HLA in healthy donors. Primers: 60 Vbeta forward and 13 Jbeta reverse. Sequenced by immunoSEQ multiplex PCR; TCRdb stores in-frame clones only, minus some. Of about 140,000 clones in the sample, 80% were seen once. Study results and caveats: Later work found most CMV-associated TCR beta chains apparently HLA-restricted.

What was sequenced was PBMCs. This rearrangement joins TRBV21-1 to TRBJ2-7; the table's D call, TRBD2, has no DNA check behind it. TRBV21-1 is listed as a pseudogene. The receptor comes from a man aged 25 to 45 in good health. The CDR3 loop is CASSKYGGAGGLSYEQYF. The CDR3 bases are TGTGCCAGCAGCAAATACGGGGGCGCGGGGGGGCTCTCCTACGAGCAGTACTTC.